The 10 T cell receptor beta chains below all came from one sample that was sequenced in a study of molecular identifiers for immune sequencing clone quantification. TCRdb redid the calling of the PCR reads with MiXCR, one entry per CDR3 protein. The sample has 300,000 to 350,000 distinct CDR3 sequences, about 21% seen once. What was sequenced was naive CD8+ T cells from blood, with Jurkat cell RNA spiked in. Subset given: FACS-sorted CD8+CD4-CCR7+CD45RA+ naive T cells. The receptor source for this set is a human donor in good health. Some libraries in this study had Jurkat cell RNA spiked in.

This clonotype was recorded many times. The rearrangement links TRBV28 to TRBJ2-3, with 10 bases that match TRBD2. V lost 6 bases to trimming and J lost 1 base; unmatched junction nucleotides: 4. Germline CDR1 MDHEN, CDR2 SYDVKM. This CDR3 is built from 15 residues. The CDR3 DNA is TGTGCCAGCAGGGCCCTAGCGGGAGGCACAGATACGCAGTATTTT. Encoded protein: CASRALAGGTDTQYF.

This clonotype was seen at least ten times. This chain links TRBV7-9 with TRBJ1-1; no definite D call. In germline, CDR1 is SEHNR, CDR2 FQNEAQ (reference sequence). This CDR3 has 14 residues. The V end was cut by 3 bases, the J end by 1 base, with 9 bases between. DNA for the CDR3: TGTGCCAGCAGCTTCGTGAATGGGAACACTGAAGCTTTCTTT. Protein: CASSFVNGNTEAFF.

This clonotype appeared a few times. The rearrangement joins TRBV10-3 to TRBJ2-3; D may be TRBD1 (6 bases). The CDR3 contains 14 residues. V gave up 4 bases and J gave up 1 base, with 9 bases separating them. CDR1 and CDR2 from the germline V gene are ENHRY and SYGVKD. CDR3 protein: CAISGGQGTDTQYF. CDR3 sequence (DNA): TGTGCCATCAGTGGGGGGCAGGGCACAGATACGCAGTATTTT.

In the case of this clonotype: A read error is possible here, since a much larger clone lies one base away. The chain carries TRBV6-5 and TRBJ1-1, with 10 nucleotides matching TRBD1. CDR3 size: 14 residues. Germline CDR1 is MNHEY and CDR2 is SVGAGI. The CDR3 loop is CAGSYGQGVARAFF. The CDR3 DNA sequence: TGTGCCGGCAGTTACGGACAGGGGGTCGCTAGAGCTTTCTTT.

This clonotype was seen at least ten times. The chain uses TRBV10-2 and TRBJ1-1; D possibly corresponds to TRBD1 (6 bases). The CDR3 totals 14 residues. CDR1 is WSHSY, CDR2 SAAADI, per germline. V lost 8 bases to trimming and J lost 7 bases, with 20 bases between them. CDR3 coding DNA: TGCGCCAGCGTCCGGGGGGGACAACAAAGTGAAGCTTTCTTT. Translated, it gives CASVRGGQQSEAFF.

This clonotype was seen ten or more times. The chain joins TRBV30 to TRBJ1-1; no firm D call. The CDR3 runs 14 residues. CDR1 is GTSNPN and CDR2 is SVGIG in the germline V gene (reference sequence). V lost 3 bases and J lost 1, with 12 bases in between. CDR3 loop: CAWRTDGQNTEAFF. For the CDR3, the DNA is TGTGCCTGGAGGACTGACGGCCAGAACACTGAAGCTTTCTTT.

As for this clonotype: This may be a read error, as it is one base from a much larger clone. This sequence joins TRBV6-2 or TRBV6-3 and TRBJ2-5; 14 nucleotides align to TRBD2. The CDR3 extends over 14 amino acids. The germline V gene has CDR1 MNHEY and CDR2 SVGEGT. The CDR3 DNA is TGTGTCAGCAGTTGGACTAGCGGGAGGAAGACCCAGTACTTC. Its protein is CVSSWTSGRKTQYF.

Points on this clonotype: A much larger clone differs by one base, so this may be a read error. The genes are TRBV7-2 and TRBJ2-5, with a weak D call TRBD2 (6 bases). Germline V gives CDR1 SGHTA, CDR2 FQGNSA. The CDR3 extends over 16 amino acids. V was cut by 1 base and J by 4 bases, with 16 bases left in between. The CDR3 region has the DNA TGTGCCAGCAGCTTAGTGCGAGCGGACTATCGAGAGACCCAGTACTTC. Translated, it gives CASSLVRADYRETQYF.

The count of this clonotype is one. A read error may be the cause here, since a much bigger clone is one base away. The chain couples TRBV5-6 to TRBJ1-1; possible D gene TRBD1, 6 bases. This CDR3 spans 15 amino acids. Germline V CDR1 and CDR2: SGHDT, YYEEEE. This CDR3 reads CVSSLGSGGNTEAFF. The CDR3 nucleotides are TGTGTCAGCAGCTTGGGGTCGGGGGGCAACACTGAAGCTTTCTTT.

This sequence joins TRBV20-1 and TRBJ2-1, with 9 bases aligning to TRBD1. The junction had 4 bases not matched to a gene; V was cut back by 6 bases and J by 1 base. The CDR3 runs to 14 residues. Germline CDR1 reads DFQATT; CDR2 reads SNEGSKA (reference sequence). In DNA, the CDR3 is TGCAGTGCCATCGACAGGGGGTCCTACAATGAGCAGTTCTTC. Translating gives CSAIDRGSYNEQFF.